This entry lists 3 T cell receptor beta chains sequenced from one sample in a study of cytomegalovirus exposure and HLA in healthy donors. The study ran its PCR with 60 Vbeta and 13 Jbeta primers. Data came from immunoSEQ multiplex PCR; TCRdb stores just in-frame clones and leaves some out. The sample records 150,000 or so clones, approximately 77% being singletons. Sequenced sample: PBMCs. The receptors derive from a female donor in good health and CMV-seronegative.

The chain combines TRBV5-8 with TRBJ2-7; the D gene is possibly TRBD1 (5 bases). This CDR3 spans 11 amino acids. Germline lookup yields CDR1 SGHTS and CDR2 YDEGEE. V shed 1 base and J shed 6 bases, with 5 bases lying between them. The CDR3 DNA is TGTGCCAGCAGCTTGCAGGGCGAGCAGTACTTC. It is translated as CASSLQGEQYF.

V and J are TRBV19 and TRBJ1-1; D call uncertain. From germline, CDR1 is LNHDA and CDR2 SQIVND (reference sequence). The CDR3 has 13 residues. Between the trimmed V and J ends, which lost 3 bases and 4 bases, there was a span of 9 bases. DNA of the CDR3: TGTGCCAGTAGTATGGGAGGGAGCACTGAAGCTTTCTTT. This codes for CASSMGGSTEAFF. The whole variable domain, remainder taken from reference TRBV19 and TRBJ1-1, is DGGITQSPKYLFRKEGQNVTLSCEQNLNHDAMYWYRQDPGQGLRLIYYSQIVNDFQKGDIAEGYSVSREKKESFPLTVTSAQKNPTAFYLCASSMGGSTEAFFGQGTRLTVV.

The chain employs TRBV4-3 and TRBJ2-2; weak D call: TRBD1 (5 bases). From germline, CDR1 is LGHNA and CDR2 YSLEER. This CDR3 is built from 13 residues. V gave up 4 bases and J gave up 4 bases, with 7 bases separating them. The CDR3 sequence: CASSPQGTGELFF. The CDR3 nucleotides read TGCGCCAGCAGCCCCCAGGGCACCGGGGAGCTGTTTTTT.